What follows is one T cell receptor (beta chain) and its context. No antigen is known for it. No base qualities exist here, and no much larger clone lies one base off it. These data belong to a study of blood T cell repertoires in COVID-19 (TCRdb year 2020). Broadly, across the study: Samples from collaborators originated in the United States, Italy and Spain and spanned both the acute and convalescent phases of COVID-19. The samples were drawn from two sources: the first 160 participants of the ongoing ImmuneRACE study, and 950 to 1,500 subjects contributed by 6 global collaborators. Where available, HLA class I and class II types were taken from metadata supplied by the sample provider and were not determined by assay-based typing. The sample metadata nearly always contained a de-identified subject ID, COVID-19 status, age in years and sex. The prospective study material was composed of cDNA or gDNA derived from T cells, B-cell-depleted T cells, or PBMCs. The repertoires were released in a freely available public database intended as a resource for research on the immune response to SARS-CoV-2. Deeply sampled blood TCRbeta repertoires from subjects exposed to, actively infected with, or recovered from COVID-19 were included in the dataset.

The investigation overall reported the following: The quantity of clinical and demographic metadata differed by source and by participant and was supplied without curation.

V is reduced by 2 bases and J by 2 bases, leaving a spacing of 12 bases between them. CDR1 and CDR2, per the germline V gene (reference sequence), are SEHNR and FQNEAQ. The CDR3 numbers 15 residues from cysteine through phenylalanine. Only the CDR3 part of the read is kept: 45 bases, read in frame from the first base. Whole blood was collected in K2EDTA tubes by collaborating institutions according to the institutions' own protocols. For TCRbeta analysis, collaborators shipped samples as frozen whole blood, isolated PBMCs, or DNA extracted from either of those sample types. TCRbeta CDR3 regions were amplified from genomic DNA using the immunoSEQ Assay, a bias-controlled multiplex PCR. For the original study's pipeline: Within the assay, amplification of reference gene primers was used to estimate how many nucleated cells each sample contained. To quantify the absolute abundance of each unique TCRbeta CDR3 rearrangement, sequence reads were collapsed and filtered. For each sample, productive Simpson clonality was calculated as the square root of Simpson's diversity index across productive rearrangements. Held by TCRdb, this immuneACCESS table contains in-frame sequences only and omits some clones. Under half of the omission traces to an unresolved V gene where checked; the cause of the rest is unknown. V, J and clone size reflect that table, while D and trimming were determined from the DNA. The sample table contains under 500,000 clones; only one count was recorded for roughly 89% of them. 4% to 4.5% of the sample rests with the top ten.

The TCR sequence derives from a woman in her 30s with acute or convalescent COVID-19. This receptor chain uses TRBV7-9 and TRBJ1-1; TRBD1 is perhaps the D gene, given 5 matching bases. The sample taken for sequencing was peripheral blood. The CDR3 region reads CASSLWAGINTEAFF. The sequenced DNA: TGTGCCAGCAGCTTATGGGCAGGGATTAACACTGAAGCTTTCTTT.